Here is one T cell receptor beta chain with its context. This sample was taken from a study of blood T cell repertoires in COVID-19. Study-level information: From the United States, Italy and Spain came samples of acute and convalescent COVID-19. Sources were T cells, B-cell-depleted T cells, or PBMCs; the material itself was cDNA or gDNA.

Study processing details: Amplification of reference gene primers provided the estimated nucleated cell counts. Repertoires were generated with immunoSEQ multiplex PCR, while TCRdb's copy carries only in-frame clones and drops some. That table is the source of V, J and clone size, and D and trimming were worked out from the DNA. This repertoire shows approximately 92,000 clones, 87% found once; its top ten account for around 20%. V shed 2 bases, J shed 2 bases, and the junction held 4 bases outside the gene matches. The V gene's germline CDR1 is LGHDT and CDR2 YNNKEL (reference sequence). This CDR3 spans 15 amino acids.

This TCR derives from a woman in her sixties or seventies with COVID-19, enrolled during active disease. The chain has TRBV3-1 (or the pseudogene TRBV3-2) and TRBJ2-5; 8 bases match TRBD1. Sample: peripheral blood. CDR3 residues: CASSQKGTGQETQYF. The CDR3 DNA reads as TGTGCCAGCAGCCAAAAGGGGACAGGACAAGAGACCCAGTACTTC.